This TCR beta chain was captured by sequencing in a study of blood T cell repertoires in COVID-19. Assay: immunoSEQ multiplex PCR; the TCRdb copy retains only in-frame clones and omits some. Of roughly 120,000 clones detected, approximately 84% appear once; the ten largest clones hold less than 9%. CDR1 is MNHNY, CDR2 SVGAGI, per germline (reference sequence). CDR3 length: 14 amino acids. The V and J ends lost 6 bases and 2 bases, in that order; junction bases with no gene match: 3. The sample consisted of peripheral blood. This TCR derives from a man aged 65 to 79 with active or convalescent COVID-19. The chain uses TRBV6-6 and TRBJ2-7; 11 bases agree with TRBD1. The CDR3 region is CASRGQGVTYEQYF. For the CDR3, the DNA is TGTGCCAGCAGGGGACAGGGGGTAACCTACGAGCAGTACTTC.